This T cell receptor (beta chain) was profiled in a study of cytomegalovirus exposure and HLA in healthy donors. Germline V lookup: CDR1 GTSNPN, CDR2 SVGIG (reference sequence). The CDR3 is 13 residues long. Study-level findings and limits: Productive rates of about 90% or about 30% were seen for most TCR beta V segments in an earlier analysis. From TCR beta sequences, most subjects' HLA-A and HLA-B alleles were reportedly predicted accurately.

Primers: 60 Vbeta forward and 13 Jbeta reverse. Repertoires were generated with immunoSEQ multiplex PCR, while TCRdb's copy carries only in-frame clones and drops some. The table includes roughly 190,000 clones, 70% to 90% detected once. About this clone: The antigen is not known.

The TCR comes from a woman aged 18-35 years in good health and CMV-seronegative. This chain links TRBV30 with TRBJ2-5; the D gene is possibly TRBD2 (5 bases). The J call may be incorrect, as the DNA end agrees better with TRBJ2-7. Input material: PBMCs. CDR3 nucleotide sequence: TGTGCCTTCGCCGGCAGCGGATCCTACGAGCAGTACTTC. Residues: CAFAGSGSYEQYF.